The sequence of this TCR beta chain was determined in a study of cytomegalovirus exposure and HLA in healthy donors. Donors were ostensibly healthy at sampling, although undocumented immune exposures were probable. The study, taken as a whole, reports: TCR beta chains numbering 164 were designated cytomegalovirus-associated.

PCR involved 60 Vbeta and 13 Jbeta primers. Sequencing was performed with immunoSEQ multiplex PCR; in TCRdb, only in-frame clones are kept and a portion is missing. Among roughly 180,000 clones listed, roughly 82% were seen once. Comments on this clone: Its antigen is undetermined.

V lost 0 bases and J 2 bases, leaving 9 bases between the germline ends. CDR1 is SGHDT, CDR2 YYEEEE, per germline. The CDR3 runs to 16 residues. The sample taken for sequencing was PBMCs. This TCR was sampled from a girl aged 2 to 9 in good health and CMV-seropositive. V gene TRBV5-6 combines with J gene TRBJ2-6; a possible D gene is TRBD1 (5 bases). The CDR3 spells CASSLDVGAGANVLTF. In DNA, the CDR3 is TGTGCCAGCAGCTTGGATGTAGGGGCTGGGGCCAACGTCCTGACTTTC.